This T cell receptor (beta chain) came from a study of long-term antiretroviral therapy in people with HIV. The CDR3 spans 14 residues. CDR1 is SGHTA, CDR2 FQGNSA, per germline. J was trimmed by 8 bases and V by 0 bases; bases with no gene match: 1. As to this clone: No antigen is known for it.

Survey level was the resolution at which the v3.0 immunoSEQ assay ran. TCRdb keeps only in-frame clones here, not all; method: immunoSEQ multiplex PCR. This table holds around 22,000 clones, around 86% found once. Study results and caveats: Relative to control repertoires, HIV repertoires exhibited narrower CDR3 length ranges. Clones expanded before ART dominated the repertoire at all time points.

V usage is TRBV7-2 and J usage is TRBJ2-3, with 11 bases matching TRBD2. This TCR came from a woman in her 30s with HIV. Sample: unsorted PBMCs, taken 1.8 years before starting antiretroviral therapy. The CDR3 here is CASSLASGGGTQYF. The CDR3 DNA sequence: TGTGCCAGCAGCTTAGCTAGCGGGGGGGGTACGCAGTATTTT.